What follows are 27 T cell receptor beta chains derived from one specimen sequenced in a study of blood T cell repertoires in COVID-19 (dated by TCRdb to about 2020). Library prep was done by the immunoSEQ multiplex PCR assay. TCRdb's version of the immuneACCESS table is confined to in-frame rearrangements and falls short of the full clone set. An unresolved V gene accounts for under half of the shortfall where checked; the remainder is of unknown origin. This sample comprises some 190,000 clones, roughly 89% of them detected only once. The top ten hold under 4% of the sample. Sequenced: PBMCs or T cells enriched from blood (not recorded which). Receptors originate from a woman between 25 and 40 years old who had been exposed to COVID-19.

This clone has more than one count but fewer than ten. V is TRBV2 and J is TRBJ1-1; D call uncertain. Germline V gene lookup returns CDR1 SNHLY and CDR2 FYNNEI. Trimming took 6 bases from V and 4 from J, leaving 18 bases between them. The CDR3 covers 15 residues. The CDR3 spells CASRSRGGLSTEAFF. The CDR3 DNA follows: TGTGCCAGCAGGAGCCGGGGAGGGTTGAGCACTGAAGCTTTCTTT.

This rearrangement joins TRBV27 to TRBJ2-3; the D is unclear. Trimming took 4 bases from V and 0 from J, leaving 17 bases between them. The CDR3 runs to 17 residues. Germline CDR1 and CDR2: MNHEY and SMNVEV (reference sequence). The CDR3 is CASSSGDAPPSTDTQYF. CDR3 in DNA: TGTGCCAGCAGTTCCGGAGACGCGCCTCCTAGCACAGATACGCAGTATTTT.

The J gene is TRBJ2-5, the V gene TRBV4-1; 10 positions agree with TRBD2. The germline CDR1 and CDR2 sequences are MGHRA and YSYEKL. CDR3 size: 16 residues. The ends lost 5 bases at V and 2 bases at J; junction bases unmatched: 8. In DNA form, the CDR3 reads TGCGCCAGCAGCTCTGTTAGCGGGGGGATGCAAGAGACCCAGTACTTC. The encoded protein is CASSSVSGGMQETQYF.

The CDR3 region is CASSTGTPRGVSGANVLTF. The DNA of the CDR3 is TGTGCCAGCTCAACCGGGACTCCCCGGGGAGTCTCTGGGGCCAACGTCCTGACTTTC. The chain links TRBV18 to TRBJ2-6; D perhaps matches TRBD2 (6 bases). V shed 5 bases and J shed 0 bases, with 20 bases lying between them. Germline assignment: CDR1 KGHSH and CDR2 LQKENI. The CDR3 is 19 residues long.

This clone occurred a few times. The chain couples TRBV30 to TRBJ2-5, with 15 bases that match TRBD2. CDR3 size: 17 residues. The junction had 12 bases not matched to a gene; V was cut back by 5 bases and J by 5 bases. Germline V gives CDR1 GTSNPN, CDR2 SVGIG (reference sequence). The CDR3 reads CAWAGTSGGQVGETQYF. DNA for the CDR3: TGTGCCTGGGCCGGGACTAGCGGGGGGCAGGTAGGGGAGACCCAGTACTTC.

The genes are TRBV9 and TRBJ2-5, with 7 positions matching TRBD1. Germline V gene data show CDR1 as SGDLS and CDR2 as YYNGEE. The CDR3 is made up of 15 amino acids. V shed 0 bases, J shed 5 bases, and the junction held 7 bases outside the gene matches. In DNA form, the CDR3 reads TGTGCCAGCAGCGTAGTAGGGACAGAGGGCGAGACCCAGTACTTC. Translating gives CASSVVGTEGETQYF.

The chain joins TRBV5-3 to TRBJ1-2; 8 nucleotides line up with TRBD1. TRBV5-3 is recorded as an ORF, its role being uncertain. This CDR3 is built from 14 residues. With V trimmed by 4 bases and J by 5 bases, 7 bases remained unmatched. The chain's CDR3 is CARSQGQEFYGYTF. CDR3 nucleotides: TGTGCCAGAAGCCAGGGACAGGAGTTTTATGGCTACACCTTC.

This chain links TRBV6-6 with TRBJ1-5; D uncertain. The germline CDR1 and CDR2 sequences are MNHNY and SVGAGI (reference sequence). Trimming took 5 bases from V and 3 from J, leaving 23 bases between them. The CDR3 contains 18 residues. The CDR3 sequence: CASSRYYGGVGNNQPQHF. CDR3 nucleotide sequence: TGTGCCAGCAGTCGATACTACGGAGGCGTGGGGAACAATCAGCCCCAGCATTTT.

This chain connects TRBV3-1 (or the pseudogene TRBV3-2) to TRBJ1-1; TRBD1 agrees at 8 bases. The ends lost 2 bases at V and 8 bases at J; junction bases unmatched: 4. Germline V lookup: CDR1 LGHDT, CDR2 YNNKEL (reference sequence). This CDR3 is 13 amino acids long. The CDR3 bases are TGTGCCAGCAGCCAACTCCGGGACAGGGAAGCTTTCTTT. It encodes CASSQLRDREAFF.

This clone was recorded only once. The chain recombines TRBV9 with TRBJ2-3; weak D call: TRBD1 (5 bases). Germline CDR1 reads SGDLS; CDR2 reads YYNGEE. The CDR3 totals 14 residues. V lost 0 bases and J 3 bases, leaving 8 bases between the germline ends. This CDR3 is CASSVDQGTDTQYF. For the CDR3, the DNA is TGTGCCAGCAGCGTAGACCAGGGAACAGATACGCAGTATTTT.

This chain joins TRBV19 and TRBJ2-3, with TRBD2 as a possible D gene (5 bases). The CDR3 is made up of 14 amino acids. The V and J ends lost 1 base and 5 bases respectively, with 10 bases between them. Germline CDR1 and CDR2: LNHDA and SQIVND (reference sequence). CDR3 amino acids: CASSIGGSGDTQYF. DNA of the CDR3: TGTGCCAGTAGTATAGGAGGGAGTGGAGATACGCAGTATTTT.

The chain combines TRBV7-6 with TRBJ2-7; 7 bases match TRBD1. Trimming at V came to 5 bases and at J to 5 bases, leaving 12 bases not matched to a gene. CDR1 SGHVS and CDR2 FNYEAQ come from the germline V gene. This CDR3 has 15 amino acids. The CDR3 nucleotides are TGTGCCAGCAGCCCGCTTCAGGGGGTCGACAACGAGCAGTACTTC. This encodes CASSPLQGVDNEQYF. The whole variable domain, filled in from reference TRBV7-6 and TRBJ2-7, reads GAGVSQSPRYKVTKRGQDVALRCDPISGHVSLYWYRQALGQGPEFLTYFNYEAQQDKSGLPNDRFSAERPEGSISTLTIQRTEQRDSAMYRCASSPLQGVDNEQYFGPGTRLTVT.

The chain is built from TRBV9 and TRBJ2-3, with a tentative D call TRBD2 (5 bases). The V gene's germline CDR1 is SGDLS and CDR2 YYNGEE. CDR3 size: 15 residues. V lost 4 bases to trimming and J lost 1 base, with 13 bases between them. CDR3 nucleotides: TGTGCCAGCAGCCTCCAGACTATTGGCACAGATACGCAGTATTTT. Protein: CASSLQTIGTDTQYF.

The rearrangement joins TRBV5-8 to TRBJ1-5; weak D call: TRBD1 (6 bases). The CDR3 loop spans 15 amino acids. Germline V gene data show CDR1 as SGHTS and CDR2 as YDEGEE. The V end was cut by 5 bases, the J end by 2 bases, with 14 bases between. The CDR3 DNA reads TGTGCCAGCAGACATGACAGGCGGGGCAATCAGCCCCAGCATTTT. Amino acid sequence: CASRHDRRGNQPQHF. Looking up the rest from reference TRBV5-8 and TRBJ1-5 gives the full variable domain: EAGVTQSPTHLIKTRGQQATLRCSPISGHTSVYWYQQALGLGLQFLLWYDEGEERNRGNFPPRFSGRQFPNYSSELNVNALELEDSALYLCASRHDRRGNQPQHFGDGTRLSIL.

The chain carries TRBV4-1 and TRBJ2-3; 8 bases map to TRBD2. The CDR3 length is 16 residues. In germline, CDR1 is MGHRA, CDR2 YSYEKL. The junction had 8 bases not matched to a gene; V was cut back by 1 base and J by 5 bases. The CDR3 DNA is TGCGCCAGCAGCCAAGCTGCGGGGGGCCGGAGAGATACGCAGTATTTT. This gives the protein CASSQAAGGRRDTQYF.

The chain couples TRBV27 to TRBJ1-1; 9 bases line up with TRBD1. Germline values: CDR1 MNHEY, CDR2 SMNVEV (reference sequence). The CDR3 spans 15 residues. The V segment lost 5 bases and the J segment 1 base; nucleotides outside the gene matches: 5. DNA of the CDR3: TGTGCCAGCAGTACAACAGGGGGCTGGAACACTGAAGCTTTCTTT. Its translation is CASSTTGGWNTEAFF.

The V call is TRBV2, the J call TRBJ1-5, with no clear D. The CDR3 runs 17 residues. V lost 5 bases and J lost 2, with 19 bases in between. The V gene's germline CDR1 is SNHLY and CDR2 FYNNEI. CDR3 bases: TGTGCCAGCAGTACGACCGCTCTGCCCGGAGGCAATCAGCCCCAGCATTTT. Amino acids: CASSTTALPGGNQPQHF.

The rearrangement joins TRBV5-1 to TRBJ2-1; no reliable D call. The CDR3 runs to 13 residues. Germline-derived CDR1 and CDR2 are SGHRS and YFSETQ. V lost 1 base to trimming and J lost 6 bases, with 8 bases between them. CDR3 in amino acids: CASSLTGLNEQFF. The CDR3 DNA is TGCGCCAGCAGCTTGACGGGTCTCAATGAGCAGTTCTTC. Variable domain in full (rest from reference TRBV5-1 and TRBJ2-1): KAGVTQTPRYLIKTRGQQVTLSCSPISGHRSVSWYQQTPGQGLQFLFEYFSETQRNKGNFPGRFSGRQFSNSRSEMNVSTLELGDSALYLCASSLTGLNEQFFGPGTRLTVL.

This clone has just a few counts. The chain carries TRBV19 and TRBJ1-2; weak D call: TRBD1 (5 bases). The V end was cut by 2 bases, the J end by 1 base, with 11 bases between. CDR3 length: 15 residues. Germline CDR1 and CDR2: LNHDA and SQIVND (reference sequence). The DNA for the CDR3 is TGTGCCAGTAGTATAATAAGGGGAGGTAACTATGGCTACACCTTC. Translating gives CASSIIRGGNYGYTF.

The genes are TRBV19 and TRBJ1-2; no definite D call. Germline loops: CDR1 LNHDA, CDR2 SQIVND (reference sequence). The CDR3 extends over 16 amino acids. V shed 0 bases and J shed 4 bases, with 15 bases lying between them. CDR3 sequence (DNA): TGTGCCAGTAGTATAGATGAGTCGAGGCCCCTCTATGGCTACACCTTC. Protein sequence: CASSIDESRPLYGYTF.

This chain links TRBV6-1 with TRBJ1-5; 8 nucleotides align to TRBD1. J was trimmed by 6 bases and V by 2 bases; bases with no gene match: 9. Germline values: CDR1 MNHNS, CDR2 SASEGT. CDR3 length: 16 residues. The CDR3 bases are TGTGCCAGCAGTGAAATAGGGCAGGGGGCGAGTCAGCCCCAGCATTTT. It translates to CASSEIGQGASQPQHF.

This clone has a single count. Here the CDR3 reads CASSPSSGAPGTQYF. As DNA, the CDR3 is TGTGCCAGCAGTCCCTCCAGCGGGGCCCCGGGAACCCAGTACTTC. The J gene is TRBJ2-5, the V gene TRBV6-5; 7 bases map to TRBD2. With V trimmed by 5 bases and J by 8 bases, 14 bases remained unmatched. The CDR3 totals 15 residues. Germline V gene lookup returns CDR1 MNHEY and CDR2 SVGAGI.

The chain joins TRBV29-1 to TRBJ2-3; 10 bases match TRBD2. The V gene's germline CDR1 is SQVTM and CDR2 ANQGSEA. The CDR3 contains 15 residues. V shed 5 bases, J shed 2 bases, and the junction held 7 bases outside the gene matches. CDR3 residues: CSVKGLAKDTDTQYF. DNA for the CDR3: TGCAGCGTTAAGGGACTAGCGAAAGACACAGATACGCAGTATTTT.

This chain links TRBV7-9 with TRBJ1-1, with 7 bases lining up with TRBD1. V trimming: 5 bases; J trimming: 1 base; junction bases outside the gene matches: 7. The CDR3 runs 15 residues. CDR1 and CDR2 from the germline V gene are SEHNR and FQNEAQ (reference sequence). The CDR3 loop is CASSTWTGGNTEAFF. The CDR3 coding sequence is TGTGCCAGCAGCACCTGGACAGGCGGGAACACTGAAGCTTTCTTT.

This chain joins TRBV6-5 and TRBJ1-1; D not resolved. This CDR3 is 12 amino acids long. The V gene's germline CDR1 is MNHEY and CDR2 SVGAGI. Trimming cost V 6 bases and J 14 bases, with 19 bases left between them. CDR3 sequence (DNA): TGTGCCAGCAGCGGTCAGAGGGATCAAGGATTCTTT. Translating gives CASSGQRDQGFF.

This chain links TRBV19 with TRBJ1-5, with D possibly matching TRBD1 (6 bases). Trimming removed 10 bases at V and 5 bases at J, with 12 bases between. Per the germline V gene, CDR1 is LNHDA and CDR2 is SQIVND (reference sequence). The CDR3 length is 12 residues. CDR3 region: CATKQGHQPQHF. For the CDR3, the DNA is TGTGCCACCAAGCAGGGGCATCAGCCCCAGCATTTT.

The chain has TRBV11-2 and TRBJ1-5, with D tentatively TRBD1 (6 bases). V was clipped by 5 bases and J by 0 bases, with 11 bases between them. There are 15 residues in the CDR3. The germline V gene encodes CDR1 SGHAT and CDR2 FQNNGV. The CDR3 sequence is CASSADSYSNQPQHF. CDR3 nucleotide sequence: TGTGCCAGCAGCGCGGACAGCTATAGCAATCAGCCCCAGCATTTT.